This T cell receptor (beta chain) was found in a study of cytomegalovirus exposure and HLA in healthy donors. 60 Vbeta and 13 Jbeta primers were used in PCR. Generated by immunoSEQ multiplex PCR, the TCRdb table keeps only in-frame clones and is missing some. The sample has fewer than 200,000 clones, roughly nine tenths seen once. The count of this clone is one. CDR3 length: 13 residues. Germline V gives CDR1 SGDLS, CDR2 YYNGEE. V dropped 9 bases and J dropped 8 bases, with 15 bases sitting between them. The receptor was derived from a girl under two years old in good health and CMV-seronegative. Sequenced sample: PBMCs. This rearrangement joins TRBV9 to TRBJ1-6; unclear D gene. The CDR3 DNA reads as TGTGCCACCTCGGAAGGAGACTATTCACCCCTCCACTTT. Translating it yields CATSEGDYSPLHF. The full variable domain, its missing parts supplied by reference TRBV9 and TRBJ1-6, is DSGVTQTPKHLITATGQRVTLRCSPRSGDLSVYWYQQSLDQGLQFLIQYYNGEERAKGNILERFSAQQFPDLHSELNLSSLELGDSALYFCATSEGDYSPLHFGNGTRLTVT.